This TCR beta chain was recovered during a study of cytomegalovirus exposure and HLA in healthy donors. Study-level background: Out of approximately 400 genotyped donors, less than 90% belonged to the Caucasian-associated ancestry cluster.

The germline V gene encodes CDR1 SEHNR and CDR2 FQNEAQ (reference sequence). The CDR3 sequence is 15 residues long. The V gene end was trimmed by 3 bases and the J gene end by 10 bases; junction bases not matched to a gene: 7. Vbeta (60) and Jbeta (13) primers were used in the PCR. This table comes from immunoSEQ multiplex PCR, and its TCRdb copy is limited to in-frame clones, with some not included. This table holds roughly 150,000 clones, 76% found once. Study-wide results and caveats: In an earlier analysis, about 90% or about 30%: the productive usage of most TCR beta V segments. Researchers had no immune exposure information except CMV serostatus available. It is likely that the observed cluster of highly shared sequence variants was a sequencing artifact.

As regards this clone: Antigen: not known.

This TCR was recovered from a male donor in good health and CMV-seronegative. The chain is built from TRBV7-9 and TRBJ1-6; 9 bases are shared with TRBD1. The sequencing sample was made of PBMCs. CDR3 sequence (DNA): TGTGCCAGCAGCTTTGCGACAGGGGGTGGATCACCCCTCCACTTT. Translated: CASSFATGGGSPLHF.